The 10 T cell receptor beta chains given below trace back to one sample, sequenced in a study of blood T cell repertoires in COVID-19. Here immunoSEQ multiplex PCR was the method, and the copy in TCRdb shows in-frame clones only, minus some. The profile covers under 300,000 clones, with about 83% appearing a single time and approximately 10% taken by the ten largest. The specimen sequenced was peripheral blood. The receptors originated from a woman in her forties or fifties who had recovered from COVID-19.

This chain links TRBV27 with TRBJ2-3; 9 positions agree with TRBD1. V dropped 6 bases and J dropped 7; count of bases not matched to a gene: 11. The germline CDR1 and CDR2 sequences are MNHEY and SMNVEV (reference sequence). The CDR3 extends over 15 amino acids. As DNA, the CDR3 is TGTGCCAGCAGGGGGATAACAGGGGGCAAATATACGCAGTATTTT. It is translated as CASRGITGGKYTQYF.

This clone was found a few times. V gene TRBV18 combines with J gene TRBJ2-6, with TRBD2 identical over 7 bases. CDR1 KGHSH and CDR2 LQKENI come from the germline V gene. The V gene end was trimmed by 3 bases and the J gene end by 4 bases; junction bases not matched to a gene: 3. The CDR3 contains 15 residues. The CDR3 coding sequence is TGTGCCAGCTCACCCACGGGAGGAGGGGCCAACGTCCTGACTTTC. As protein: CASSPTGGGANVLTF.

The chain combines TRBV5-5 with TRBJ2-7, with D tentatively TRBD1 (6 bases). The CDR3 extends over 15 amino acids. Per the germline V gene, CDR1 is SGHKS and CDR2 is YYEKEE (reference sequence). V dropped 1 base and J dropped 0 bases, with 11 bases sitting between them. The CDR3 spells CASSLQGSASYEQYF. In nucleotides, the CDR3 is TGTGCCAGCAGCTTGCAGGGGTCGGCCTCCTACGAGCAGTACTTC. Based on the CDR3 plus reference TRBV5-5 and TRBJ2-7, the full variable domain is DAGVTQSPTHLIKTRGQQVTLRCSPISGHKSVSWYQQVLGQGPQFIFQYYEKEERGRGNFPDRFSARQFPNYSSELNVNALLLGDSALYLCASSLQGSASYEQYFGPGTRLTVT.

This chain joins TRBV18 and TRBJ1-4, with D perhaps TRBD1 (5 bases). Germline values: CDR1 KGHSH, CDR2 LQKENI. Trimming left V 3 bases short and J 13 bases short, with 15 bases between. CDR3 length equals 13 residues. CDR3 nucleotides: TGTGCCAGCTCACCCCTCGATTGGGGCGGACTGTTTTTT. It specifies CASSPLDWGGLFF.

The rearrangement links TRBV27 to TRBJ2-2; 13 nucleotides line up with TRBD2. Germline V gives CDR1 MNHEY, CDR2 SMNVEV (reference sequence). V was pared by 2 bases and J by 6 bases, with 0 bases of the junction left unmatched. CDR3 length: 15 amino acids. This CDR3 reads CASSLGTSGAGELFF. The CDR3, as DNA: TGTGCCAGCAGTTTAGGGACTAGCGGGGCCGGGGAGCTGTTTTTT.

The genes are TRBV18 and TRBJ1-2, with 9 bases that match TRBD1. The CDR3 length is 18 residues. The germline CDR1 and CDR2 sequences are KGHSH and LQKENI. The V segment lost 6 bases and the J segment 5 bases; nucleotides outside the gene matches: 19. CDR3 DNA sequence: TGTGCCAGCTCCCCTCCAGGGGACAGGGTCCAAACCTTTTATGGCTACACCTTC. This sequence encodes CASSPPGDRVQTFYGYTF.

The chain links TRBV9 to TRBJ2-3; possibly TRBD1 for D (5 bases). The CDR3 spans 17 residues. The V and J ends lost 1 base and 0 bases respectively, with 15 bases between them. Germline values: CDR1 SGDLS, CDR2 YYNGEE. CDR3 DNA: TGTGCCAGCAGCGTAACGACAGCCCGCCTTAGCACAGATACGCAGTATTTT. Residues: CASSVTTARLSTDTQYF.

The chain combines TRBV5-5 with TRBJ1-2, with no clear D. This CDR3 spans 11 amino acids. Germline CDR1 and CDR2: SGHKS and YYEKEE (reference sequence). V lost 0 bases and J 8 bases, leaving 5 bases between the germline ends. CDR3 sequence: CASSLDRGYTF. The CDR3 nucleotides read TGTGCCAGCAGCTTGGACAGAGGCTACACCTTC.

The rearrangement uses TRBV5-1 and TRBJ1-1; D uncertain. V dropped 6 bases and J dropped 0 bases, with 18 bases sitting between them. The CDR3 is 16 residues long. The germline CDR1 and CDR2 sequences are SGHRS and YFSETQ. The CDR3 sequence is CASTYMAGGVNTEAFF. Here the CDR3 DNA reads TGCGCCAGCACCTATATGGCGGGAGGAGTGAACACTGAAGCTTTCTTT.

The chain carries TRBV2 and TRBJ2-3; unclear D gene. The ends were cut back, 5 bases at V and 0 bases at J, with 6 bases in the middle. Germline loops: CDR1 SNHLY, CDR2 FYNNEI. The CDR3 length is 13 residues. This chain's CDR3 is CASSRASTDTQYF. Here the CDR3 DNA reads TGTGCCAGCAGTAGAGCTAGCACAGATACGCAGTATTTT.